The 22 T cell receptor beta chains below were found in one sample sequenced in a study of blood T cell repertoires in COVID-19 (dated by TCRdb to between 2020 and 2021). Library prep was done by the immunoSEQ multiplex PCR assay. Imported from immuneACCESS, the table was reduced by TCRdb to in-frame sequences with V and J called. These copies leave out some clones; in studies compared against another copy, an unresolved V gene accounts for under half, and the cause of the remainder is not known. In this sample the table shows hundreds of thousands of clones, about 90% of which occur a single time. The ten biggest clones cover 1% of the sample. The specimen was PBMCs or T cells enriched from blood (not recorded which). The receptors stem from a woman aged 25 to 39 who had recovered from COVID-19.

This chain joins TRBV4-3 and TRBJ1-2, with D tentatively TRBD1 (5 bases). V was cut by 1 base and J by 4 bases, with 13 bases left in between. CDR3 size: 15 residues. Germline values: CDR1 LGHNA, CDR2 YSLEER. The CDR3 loop is CASSQGYGASYGYTF. The CDR3 nucleotides read TGCGCCAGCAGCCAAGGCTATGGGGCGAGCTATGGCTACACCTTC.

The rearrangement links TRBV2 to TRBJ2-7, with a weak D call TRBD1 (5 bases). Deletions cut 2 bases from V and 2 bases from J, with 10 bases between. Germline CDR1 and CDR2: SNHLY and FYNNEI. The CDR3 sequence is 14 residues long. DNA of the CDR3: TGTGCCAGCAGTGAACGGGCAGGGCCCTACGAGCAGTACTTC. Residues: CASSERAGPYEQYF.

J is TRBJ2-1 and V is TRBV2; 8 bases line up with TRBD1. The germline gives CDR1 SNHLY, CDR2 FYNNEI. This CDR3 has 13 residues. Trimming removed 9 bases from V and 9 bases from J; junction bases left unmatched: 10. This CDR3 is CARGDRGQGEQFF. The CDR3, as DNA: TGTGCCAGGGGCGACAGGGGTCAAGGTGAGCAGTTCTTC. The full variable domain, rest sourced from reference TRBV2 and TRBJ2-1, is EPEVTQTPSHQVTQMGQEVILRCVPISNHLYFYWYRQILGQKVEFLVSFYNNEISEKSEIFDDQFSVERPDGSNFTLKIRSTKLEDSAMYFCARGDRGQGEQFFGPGTRLTVL.

This clone was seen a single time. The genes are TRBV12-3 or TRBV12-4 and TRBJ1-4, with 8 bases fitting TRBD1. This CDR3 contains 13 residues. V lost 6 bases to trimming and J lost 8 bases; unmatched junction nucleotides: 5. The CDR3 bases are TGTGCCAGCAGACGGACAGGGCGGGAAAAACTGTTTTTT. It yields the protein CASRRTGREKLFF.

This chain uses TRBV19 with TRBJ1-3; D may be TRBD1 (6 bases). Germline V lookup: CDR1 LNHDA, CDR2 SQIVND (reference sequence). V was trimmed by 5 bases and J by 0 bases, leaving 20 bases between them. This CDR3 spans 18 amino acids. The CDR3 DNA sequence: TGTGCCAGTAGTGGCCTTGGGGGCCCGTGGGACTCTGGAAACACCATATATTTT. Its translation: CASSGLGGPWDSGNTIYF.

The J gene is TRBJ2-1, the V gene TRBV24-1; D possibly corresponds to TRBD1 (5 bases). The CDR3 loop spans 16 amino acids. Germline V gives CDR1 KGHDR, CDR2 SFDVKD. V lost 0 bases, J lost 1 base, and 9 bases lay in between. The CDR3, as DNA: TGTGCCACCAGTGATTTGGGGCAGGGATCCTACAATGAGCAGTTCTTC. This encodes CATSDLGQGSYNEQFF.

As for this clone: At one end, the junction sequence differs from germline, possibly due to a read error. The rearrangement uses TRBV3-1 (or the pseudogene TRBV3-2) and TRBJ2-1, with 11 nucleotides matching TRBD1. This CDR3 spans 12 amino acids. Per germline, CDR1 LGHDT and CDR2 YNNKEL (reference sequence). The CDR3 spells CASSQKDRGQVF. The CDR3 DNA is TGTGCCAGCAGCCAAAAGGACAGGGGGCAAGTCTTC.

V and J are TRBV7-2 and TRBJ2-3, with a possible D match to TRBD2 (6 bases). The CDR3 loop spans 13 amino acids. Trimming stripped 7 bases from V and 2 bases from J, with 10 bases between. Germline-derived CDR1 and CDR2 are SGHTA and FQGNSA. The CDR3 DNA follows: TGTGCCAGCACTCGGGGGACCACAGATACGCAGTATTTT. It encodes CASTRGTTDTQYF.

The chain links TRBV7-9 to TRBJ1-2; TRBD1 aligns across 9 bases. The junction had 8 bases not matched to a gene; V was cut back by 7 bases and J by 8 bases. Per germline, CDR1 SEHNR and CDR2 FQNEAQ (reference sequence). The CDR3 contains 13 residues. In DNA form, the CDR3 reads TGTGCCAGCACCATACAGGGGGCAGGGGGCTACACCTTC. It codes for CASTIQGAGGYTF.

The CDR3 region has the DNA TGTGCCAGCAGTTACGTGACTAGCGGGGGTCGTAGCACAGATACGCAGTATTTT. It is translated as CASSYVTSGGRSTDTQYF. This chain uses TRBV6-2 or TRBV6-3 with TRBJ2-3; the match to TRBD2 covers 12 bases. CDR3 length equals 18 residues. V was pared by 2 bases and J by 0 bases, with 6 bases of the junction left unmatched. Germline V lookup: CDR1 MNHEY, CDR2 SVGEGT.

The CDR3 DNA follows: TGTGCCAGCACCACAGGTGTTGGAAACACCATATATTTT. It yields the protein CASTTGVGNTIYF. The rearrangement uses TRBV28 and TRBJ1-3, with D maybe TRBD1 (5 bases). Germline V gives CDR1 MDHEN, CDR2 SYDVKM. With 7 bases removed from V and 3 bases from J, the gap between germline ends came to 10 bases. The CDR3 runs to 13 residues.

The rearrangement links TRBV11-3 to TRBJ1-1; D perhaps matches TRBD1 (6 bases). The germline gives CDR1 SGHNT, CDR2 YENEEA. The CDR3 loop spans 14 amino acids. Trimming left V 3 bases short and J 0 bases short, with 8 bases between. CDR3 in DNA: TGTGCCAGCAGCTTTGCAGGGGTGAACACTGAAGCTTTCTTT. As protein: CASSFAGVNTEAFF.

This clone appeared a single time. This chain joins TRBV19 and TRBJ1-6, with a possible D match to TRBD1 (6 bases). The germline CDR1 and CDR2 sequences are LNHDA and SQIVND (reference sequence). The CDR3 extends over 15 amino acids. V was clipped by 6 bases and J by 4 bases, with 13 bases between them. This CDR3 is CASRPRTAYNSPLHF. For the CDR3, the DNA is TGTGCCAGTAGGCCCCGGACAGCGTATAATTCACCCCTCCACTTT.

The chain joins TRBV5-1 to TRBJ2-7; 7 nucleotides line up with TRBD1. Germline V lookup: CDR1 SGHRS, CDR2 YFSETQ. The CDR3 contains 15 residues. V lost 2 bases to trimming and J lost 4 bases; unmatched junction nucleotides: 9. The CDR3 is CASSLSGTDNYEQYF. CDR3 DNA sequence: TGCGCCAGCAGCTTATCCGGGACAGACAATTACGAGCAGTACTTC.

The rearrangement uses TRBV4-3 and TRBJ1-2; 8 bases are shared with TRBD1. The J segment lost 4 bases and the V segment lost 8 bases, leaving 9 bases of the junction unmatched. From germline, CDR1 is LGHNA and CDR2 YSLEER. CDR3 size: 14 residues. CDR3 sequence (DNA): TGCGCCAGCTCCAGGGACAGGCACATCTATGGCTACACCTTC. This translates into CASSRDRHIYGYTF.

CDR3 region: CASSLDLVPYNSPLHF. CDR3 DNA sequence: TGTGCCAGCAGCTTAGATCTAGTCCCGTATAATTCACCCCTCCACTTT. The chain carries TRBV11-2 and TRBJ1-6, with D hard to call. This CDR3 spans 16 amino acids. Between the trimmed V and J ends, which lost 0 bases and 4 bases, there was a span of 10 bases. Looked up from germline, CDR1 is SGHAT and CDR2 is FQNNGV. Complete variable domain (other parts from reference TRBV11-2 and TRBJ1-6): EAGVAQSPRYKIIEKRQSVAFWCNPISGHATLYWYQQILGQGPKLLIQFQNNGVVDDSQLPKDRFSAERLKGVDSTLKIQPAKLEDSAVYLCASSLDLVPYNSPLHFGNGTRLTVT.

The chain is built from TRBV27 and TRBJ1-5; TRBD1 might be the D (5 bases). The CDR3 is 17 residues long. Per the germline V gene, CDR1 is MNHEY and CDR2 is SMNVEV (reference sequence). Trimming took off 0 bases at V and 7 bases at J, with 19 bases between the two ends. The CDR3 loop reads CASSLSQGGQGRQPQHF. The CDR3 region has the DNA TGTGCCAGCAGTTTATCGCAAGGAGGGCAGGGCAGGCAGCCCCAGCATTTT.

V usage is TRBV7-2 and J usage is TRBJ2-7, with unresolved D. The germline V gene has CDR1 SGHTA and CDR2 FQGNSA. Trimming cost V 5 bases and J 1 base, with 15 bases left between them. The CDR3 has 15 amino acids. DNA for the CDR3: TGTGCCAGCAGCCTCGAGGCGGATTATTCCTACGAGCAGTACTTC. As protein: CASSLEADYSYEQYF.

V and J are TRBV28 and TRBJ1-2, with D unresolved. The CDR3 runs 13 residues. Trimming pared 7 bases from V and 0 bases from J, leaving 9 bases between. Germline CDR1 and CDR2: MDHEN and SYDVKM. DNA for the CDR3: TGTGCCAGCACATCCGAGCCTAACTATGGCTACACCTTC. Amino acids: CASTSEPNYGYTF.

The chain employs TRBV18 and TRBJ1-2; 9 bases map to TRBD1. CDR1 KGHSH and CDR2 LQKENI come from the germline V gene. V gave up 3 bases and J gave up 6 bases; unmatched junction bases: 20. This CDR3 is 19 amino acids long. CDR3 sequence: CASSPTIMLNLGQGNGYTF. The DNA for the CDR3 is TGTGCCAGCTCACCGACCATCATGCTAAACTTAGGACAGGGGAATGGCTACACCTTC. The full variable domain, completed using reference TRBV18 and TRBJ1-2, is NAGVMQNPRHLVRRRGQEARLRCSPMKGHSHVYWYRQLPEEGLKFMVYLQKENIIDESGMPKERFSAEFPKEGPSILRIQQVVRGDSAAYFCASSPTIMLNLGQGNGYTFGSGTRLTVV.

In its sample, this clone was seen a few times. This chain connects TRBV7-2 to TRBJ1-4, with D perhaps TRBD1 (5 bases). The V gene lost 4 bases and the J gene lost 4 bases, with 13 bases spanning the gap. The CDR3 loop spans 15 amino acids. Germline V lookup: CDR1 SGHTA, CDR2 FQGNSA. The CDR3 loop is CASSSLTDVNEKLFF. In DNA, the CDR3 is TGTGCCAGCAGCTCCCTGACAGACGTTAATGAAAAACTGTTTTTT.

The genes are TRBV19 and TRBJ1-1, with TRBD1 matching over 7 bases. The CDR3 extends over 15 amino acids. The germline V gene encodes CDR1 LNHDA and CDR2 SQIVND (reference sequence). Trimming took 2 bases from V and 6 from J; bases not matched to a gene: 9. Here the CDR3 reads CASSIYRGGKAEAFF. CDR3 sequence (DNA): TGTGCCAGTAGTATATACAGGGGAGGTAAGGCTGAAGCTTTCTTT.